This T cell receptor beta chain originates from a study of T cells in Graves' hyperthyroidism and ophthalmopathy. This clonotype has only a few counts. Researchers barred patients who had uncontrolled infection, other autoimmune disease, pregnancy or lactation. The CDR3 has 16 amino acids. CDR1 is SGHRS, CDR2 YFSETQ, per germline. Trimming took off 3 bases at V and 4 bases at J, with 17 bases between the two ends. The source material, RNA transcripts, was used to amplify TCR beta CDR3 regions. With the HTBI primer set, the TCR CDR3 went through a first round of RT-PCR. TCRdb re-called the multiplex PCR reads with MiXCR, one entry per CDR3 protein. Of some 380,000 distinct CDR3 sequences listed, 13% are singletons.

The sample comprised blood. The chain carries TRBV5-1 and TRBJ2-1, with D maybe TRBD2 (6 bases). The clonotype comes from a man under 40 with Graves' hyperthyroidism that later progressed to Graves' ophthalmopathy. In nucleotides, the CDR3 is TGCGCCAGCAGCTCCCAGGGCGGGGTACGTTACAATGAGCAGTTCTTC. Protein sequence: CASSSQGGVRYNEQFF. Looking up the rest from reference TRBV5-1 and TRBJ2-1 gives the full variable domain: KAGVTQTPRYLIKTRGQQVTLSCSPISGHRSVSWYQQTPGQGLQFLFEYFSETQRNKGNFPGRFSGRQFSNSRSEMNVSTLELGDSALYLCASSSQGGVRYNEQFFGPGTRLTVL.